These 8 T cell receptor beta chains were all obtained from the same sample, sequenced in a study of control samples from healthy donors and cancer patients. Generated by immunoSEQ multiplex PCR, the TCRdb table keeps only in-frame clones and is missing some. The repertoire includes under 65,000 clones, 80% to 90% of them detected once, and about 3% sits in the top ten. Input material: PBMCs. The receptor set was obtained from a woman aged 45-65 years with lung cancer.

The chain has TRBV25-1 and TRBJ2-2; D ambiguous. The CDR3 runs 13 residues. With 4 bases removed from V and 5 bases from J, the gap between germline ends came to 8 bases. Germline V gene sequence: CDR1 MGHDK, CDR2 SYGVNS. This chain's CDR3 is CASSAEPTGELFF. CDR3 coding DNA: TGTGCCAGCAGTGCCGAGCCAACCGGGGAGCTGTTTTTT.

V usage is TRBV6-5 and J usage is TRBJ2-1, with TRBD2 matching 11 bases. The germline CDR1 and CDR2 sequences are MNHEY and SVGAGI. The CDR3 has 16 residues. Trimming at V came to 4 bases and at J to 6 bases, leaving 8 bases not matched to a gene. For the CDR3, the DNA is TGTGCCAGCAGTTCCTTAGCGGGGGGGCCGGGCAATGAGCAGTTCTTC. Residues: CASSSLAGGPGNEQFF.

The table lists this clone with a count of one. The rearrangement uses TRBV5-5 and TRBJ1-1; the D is unclear. There are 15 residues in the CDR3. Germline lookup yields CDR1 SGHKS and CDR2 YYEKEE (reference sequence). V was cut by 4 bases and J by 1 base, with 14 bases left in between. CDR3 residues: CASSPEGLRNTEAFF. The CDR3 nucleotides are TGTGCCAGCAGCCCGGAAGGACTGAGGAACACTGAAGCTTTCTTT.

The rearrangement links TRBV19 to TRBJ1-1, with D possibly matching TRBD1 (5 bases). V shed 4 bases and J shed 1 base, with 10 bases lying between them. The germline V gene has CDR1 LNHDA and CDR2 SQIVND (reference sequence). CDR3 length: 14 amino acids. CDR3 sequence (DNA): TGTGCCAGTAGTAAGAGGGGCTGGAACACTGAAGCTTTCTTT. As protein: CASSKRGWNTEAFF.

The V call is TRBV19, the J call TRBJ2-1; D not resolved. Trimming shortened V by 4 bases and J by 9 bases, and 7 bases separated the two germline ends. This CDR3 has 11 amino acids. CDR1 and CDR2 (germline): LNHDA, SQIVND (reference sequence). CDR3 bases: TGTGCCAGTAGTAAGTATTCTGAGCAGTTCTTC. Translation gives CASSKYSEQFF.

This sequence joins TRBV5-6 and TRBJ1-6; D perhaps matches TRBD1 (5 bases). The CDR3 runs to 16 residues. V was cut by 5 bases and J by 5 bases, with 17 bases left in between. Germline V gene lookup returns CDR1 SGHDT and CDR2 YYEEEE. CDR3 nucleotides: TGTGCCAGCAGTTTGCGGACACCGGGGGATAATTCACCCCTCCACTTT. It yields the protein CASSLRTPGDNSPLHF.

The V gene is TRBV6-5, the J gene TRBJ1-1; 11 nucleotides line up with TRBD1. V was clipped by 6 bases and J by 0 bases; unmatched bases: 3. The CDR3 is made up of 15 amino acids. The germline V gene encodes CDR1 MNHEY and CDR2 SVGAGI. CDR3 in DNA: TGTGCCAGCAGGGACAGGGGGCGAATGAACACTGAAGCTTTCTTT. This gives the protein CASRDRGRMNTEAFF.

V gene TRBV9 combines with J gene TRBJ2-6, with 9 nucleotides matching TRBD1. This CDR3 contains 17 residues. The V gene end was trimmed by 3 bases and the J gene end by 1 base; junction bases not matched to a gene: 5. Germline CDR1 reads SGDLS; CDR2 reads YYNGEE. The CDR3 region has the DNA TGTGCCAGCAGCGAACAGGGGGCTCCTTCTGGGGCCAACGTCCTGACTTTC. This translates into CASSEQGAPSGANVLTF.